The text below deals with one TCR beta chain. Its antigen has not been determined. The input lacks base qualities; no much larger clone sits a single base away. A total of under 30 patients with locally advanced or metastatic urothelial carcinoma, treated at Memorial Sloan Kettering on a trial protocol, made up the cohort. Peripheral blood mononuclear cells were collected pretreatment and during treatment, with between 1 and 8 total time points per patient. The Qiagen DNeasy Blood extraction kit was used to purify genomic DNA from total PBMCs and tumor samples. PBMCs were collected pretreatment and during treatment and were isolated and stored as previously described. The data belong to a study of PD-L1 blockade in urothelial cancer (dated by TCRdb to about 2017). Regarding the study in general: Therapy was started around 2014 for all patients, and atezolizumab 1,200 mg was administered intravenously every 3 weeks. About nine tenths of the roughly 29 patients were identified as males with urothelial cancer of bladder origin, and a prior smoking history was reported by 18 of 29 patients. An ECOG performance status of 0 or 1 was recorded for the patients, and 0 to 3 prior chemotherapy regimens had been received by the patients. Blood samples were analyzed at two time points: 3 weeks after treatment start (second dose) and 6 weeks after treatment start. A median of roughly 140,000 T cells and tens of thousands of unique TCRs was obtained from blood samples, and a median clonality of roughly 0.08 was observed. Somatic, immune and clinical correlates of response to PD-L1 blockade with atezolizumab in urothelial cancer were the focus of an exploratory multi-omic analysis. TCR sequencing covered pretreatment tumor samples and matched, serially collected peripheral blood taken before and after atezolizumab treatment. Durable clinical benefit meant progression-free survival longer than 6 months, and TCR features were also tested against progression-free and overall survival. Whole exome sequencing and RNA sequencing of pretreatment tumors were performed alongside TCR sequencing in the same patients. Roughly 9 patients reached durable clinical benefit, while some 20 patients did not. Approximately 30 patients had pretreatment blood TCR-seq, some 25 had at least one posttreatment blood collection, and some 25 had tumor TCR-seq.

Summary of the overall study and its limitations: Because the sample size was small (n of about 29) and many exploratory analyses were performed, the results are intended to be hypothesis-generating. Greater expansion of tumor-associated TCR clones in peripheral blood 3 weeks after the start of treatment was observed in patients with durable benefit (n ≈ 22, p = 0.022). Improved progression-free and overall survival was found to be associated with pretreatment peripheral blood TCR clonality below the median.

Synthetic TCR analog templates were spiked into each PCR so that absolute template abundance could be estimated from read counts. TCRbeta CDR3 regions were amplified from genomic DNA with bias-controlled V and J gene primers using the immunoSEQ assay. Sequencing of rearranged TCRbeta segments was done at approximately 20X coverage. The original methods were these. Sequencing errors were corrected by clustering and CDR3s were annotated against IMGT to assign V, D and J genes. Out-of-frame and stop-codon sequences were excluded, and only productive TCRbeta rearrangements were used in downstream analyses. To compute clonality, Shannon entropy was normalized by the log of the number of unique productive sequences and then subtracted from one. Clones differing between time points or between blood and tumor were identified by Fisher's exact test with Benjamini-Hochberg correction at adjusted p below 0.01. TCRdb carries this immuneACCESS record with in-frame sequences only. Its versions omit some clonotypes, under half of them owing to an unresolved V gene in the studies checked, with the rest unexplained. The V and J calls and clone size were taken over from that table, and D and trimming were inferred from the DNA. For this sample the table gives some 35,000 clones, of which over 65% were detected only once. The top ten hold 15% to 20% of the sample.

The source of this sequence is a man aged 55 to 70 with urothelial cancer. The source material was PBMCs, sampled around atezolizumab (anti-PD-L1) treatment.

The CDR3 here reads CASSSRGGQETQYF. In nucleotides, the sequence is TGTGCCAGCAGCTCCCGGGGGGGGCAAGAGACCCAGTACTTC. Recombination joined TRBV11-2 with TRBJ2-5; the central 8 bases match TRBD2. Trimming leaves V shorter by 4 bases and J shorter by 2 bases, with the junction holding 3 bases beyond the gene matches. The CDR3 numbers 14 residues from cysteine through phenylalanine. Solely the CDR3 DNA is kept, with 42 bases framed from the first base. The germline V gene encodes CDR1 SGHAT and CDR2 FQNNGV. Outside the CDR3, residues come from the reference TRBV11-2 and TRBJ2-5 proteins, so the full variable domain is: EAGVAQSPRYKIIEKRQSVAFWCNPISGHATLYWYQQILGQGPKLLIQFQNNGVVDDSQLPKDRFSAERLKGVDSTLKIQPAKLEDSAVYLCASSSRGGQETQYFGPGTRLLVL.